This T cell receptor (beta chain) is from a study of cytomegalovirus exposure and HLA in healthy donors. The PCR made use of 60 Vbeta and 13 Jbeta primers. Here immunoSEQ multiplex PCR was the method, and the copy in TCRdb shows in-frame clones only, minus some. The sample holds about 96,000 clones, roughly three fifths seen once. This clone is a singleton in its sample. The sequencing sample was made of PBMCs. This receptor was identified in a man aged 60-69 years in good health and CMV-seronegative.

CDR3 sequence reads: CASSFRDSNSPLHF. The CDR3, as DNA: TGTGCCAGCAGCTTTAGGGACAGTAATTCACCCCTCCACTTT. The chain has TRBV7-8 and TRBJ1-6; the match to TRBD1 covers 7 bases. CDR3 length: 14 amino acids. V lost 3 bases and J lost 6; bases outside the gene matches: 2. Germline CDR1 reads SGHVS; CDR2 reads FQNEAQ.